Sequencing of this T cell receptor beta chain was carried out in a study of CD8 T cells in Susac syndrome. Turning to the study itself: Susac syndrome patients were untreated, on corticosteroids with some adding intravenous immunoglobulin, or on intravenous immunoglobulin only.

CDR1 is SQVTM, CDR2 ANQGSEA, per germline. Losses at the gene ends were 5 bases for V and 8 bases for J; bases not matched to a gene: 18. The CDR3 contains 16 residues. Sequencing targeted TCR beta in T cells from blood (CD8+ and CD4+). Patients having Susac syndrome satisfied recently defined diagnostic criteria for definite or probable disease. Reverse transcription used roughly 0.45 to 1 ug RNA and random hexamers. A single record per CDR3 protein comes from TCRdb applying MiXCR to the immunoSEQ multiplex PCR reads. The profile shows about 160,000 distinct CDR3 sequences, 90% to 96% of them singletons.

The sample comprised CD4+ T cells from PBMCs. The V gene is TRBV29-1, the J gene TRBJ1-2; 9 bases agree with TRBD1. The TCR comes from a human donor with Susac syndrome. CDR3 residues: CSVSLPQTGGIRGYTF. CDR3 in DNA: TGCAGCGTTTCCCTGCCCCAGACAGGGGGGATCAGGGGCTACACCTTC.